This record covers a single T cell receptor (beta chain). What it binds is unknown. These data are taken from a study of T cells in tuberculosis. Overall study: The T cells targeted glucose monomycolate, a mycobacterial lipid, via CD1B. In South Africa, adults with active tuberculosis were compared with IGRA-negative and latently infected IGRA-positive adolescents. Study-wide results and limits: Active tuberculosis patients had shorter CDR3-alpha; the beta difference was nonsignificant.

The CDR3 sequence is 16 residues long. Germline assignment: CDR1 SGHAT and CDR2 FQNNGV. Trimming shortened V by 1 base and J by 6 bases, and 15 bases separated the two germline ends. Some clones are missing from TCRdb's copy, which holds only in-frame ones; the method was immunoSEQ multiplex PCR. The data hold roughly 35,000 clones, with 90% to 95% observed a single time. On average roughly 90,000 T cells per donor were immunosequenced. The V and J genes are TRBV11-2 and TRBJ1-4; no clear D gene. Material: PBMCs. This TCR was recovered from a donor aged 10-29 years with latent tuberculosis or without tuberculosis infection. Some clones in this sample may be carry-over from other donors' samples. CDR3 nucleotide sequence: TGTGCCAGCAGCTTAGGTTCCCGGGTAGCGTATGAAAAACTGTTTTTT. Its protein product is CASSLGSRVAYEKLFF. Based on the CDR3 plus reference TRBV11-2 and TRBJ1-4, the full variable domain is EAGVAQSPRYKIIEKRQSVAFWCNPISGHATLYWYQQILGQGPKLLIQFQNNGVVDDSQLPKDRFSAERLKGVDSTLKIQPAKLEDSAVYLCASSLGSRVAYEKLFFGSGTQLSVL.